This passage covers 14 T cell receptor beta chains from one sample sequenced in a study of cytomegalovirus exposure and HLA in healthy donors. With 60 Vbeta and 13 Jbeta primers, the PCR was carried out. Using immunoSEQ multiplex PCR, the repertoire was profiled, and TCRdb retains in-frame clones only, with some absent. The sample contains around 160,000 clones, 77% of which appear only once. What was sequenced was PBMCs. The receptors here all came from a woman in her thirties or forties in good health and CMV-seropositive.

The J gene is TRBJ2-2, the V gene TRBV7-2, with a possible D match to TRBD1 (5 bases). This CDR3 has 14 residues. Trimming removed 2 bases from V and 4 bases from J, with 8 bases in between. Germline lookup yields CDR1 SGHTA and CDR2 FQGNSA. Written as DNA, the CDR3 is TGTGCCAGCAGCTTACAGGGTCTCACCGGGGAGCTGTTTTTT. Translation gives CASSLQGLTGELFF.

J is TRBJ1-5 and V is TRBV10-2; 7 bases fit TRBD1. The CDR3 has 14 amino acids. The V and J ends lost 5 bases and 2 bases, in that order; junction bases with no gene match: 3. Germline V gene data show CDR1 as WSHSY and CDR2 as SAAADI. CDR3 nucleotides: TGCGCCAGCAGTCCCACAGGGGGCAATCAGCCCCAGCATTTT. It translates to CASSPTGGNQPQHF.

The chain is built from TRBV2 and TRBJ2-5, with a tentative D call TRBD1 (5 bases). The V end was cut by 5 bases, the J end by 4 bases, with 8 bases between. This CDR3 spans 12 amino acids. Germline V gene sequence: CDR1 SNHLY, CDR2 FYNNEI. DNA for the CDR3: TGTGCCAGCAGTTCCCAGGGAGAGACCCAGTACTTC. Amino acids: CASSSQGETQYF.

The V and J genes are TRBV5-5 and TRBJ1-2, with D perhaps TRBD1 (6 bases). This CDR3 region has 14 residues. V lost 4 bases, J lost 4 bases, and 14 bases lay in between. Germline-derived CDR1 and CDR2 are SGHKS and YYEKEE (reference sequence). The CDR3 protein is CASSPTGTPYGYTF. The CDR3 region has the DNA TGTGCCAGCAGCCCCACAGGGACGCCCTATGGCTACACCTTC. The full variable domain, rest sourced from reference TRBV5-5 and TRBJ1-2, is DAGVTQSPTHLIKTRGQQVTLRCSPISGHKSVSWYQQVLGQGPQFIFQYYEKEERGRGNFPDRFSARQFPNYSSELNVNALLLGDSALYLCASSPTGTPYGYTFGSGTRLTVV.

This chain uses TRBV11-2 with TRBJ2-5, with no clear D. CDR1 is SGHAT, CDR2 FQNNGV, per germline. The CDR3 is 12 residues long. Trimming cost V 3 bases and J 5 bases, with 7 bases left between them. The CDR3 nucleotides read TGTGCCAGCAGCTTTTTTCAGGAGACCCAGTACTTC. Its translation: CASSFFQETQYF.

The V gene is TRBV27, the J gene TRBJ1-6; TRBD1 is a possible D gene (6 bases). Trimming shortened V by 3 bases and J by 11 bases, and 14 bases separated the two germline ends. Germline-derived CDR1 and CDR2 are MNHEY and SMNVEV (reference sequence). The CDR3 extends over 14 amino acids. The CDR3 DNA reads TGTGCCAGCAGTTTGATCTGGGGACAAGCACCCCTCCACTTT. Translating gives CASSLIWGQAPLHF.

The chain joins TRBV7-2 to TRBJ2-2; 9 bases align to TRBD1. Trimming cost V 11 bases and J 1 base; bases outside gene matches: 8. Germline CDR1 reads SGHTA; CDR2 reads FQGNSA. CDR3 length: 15 residues. The CDR3 protein is CAAKDRGENTGELFF. CDR3 bases: TGTGCCGCAAAAGACAGGGGGGAGAACACCGGGGAGCTGTTTTTT.

The chain recombines TRBV7-9 with TRBJ2-5, with 8 bases matching TRBD1. This CDR3 spans 14 amino acids. From germline, CDR1 is SEHNR and CDR2 FQNEAQ (reference sequence). Trimming took 4 bases from V and 0 from J; bases not matched to a gene: 1. As DNA, the CDR3 is TGTGCCAGCAGCTCGACAGGGGACCAAGAGACCCAGTACTTC. Amino acid sequence: CASSSTGDQETQYF.

The CDR3 DNA follows: TGTGCCAGCACCCCACGGGTCGCGGCCGGGGAGACCCAGTACTTC. It yields the protein CASTPRVAAGETQYF. This chain connects TRBV7-2 to TRBJ2-5; D gene unclear. Per the germline V gene, CDR1 is SGHTA and CDR2 is FQGNSA. The CDR3 covers 15 residues. V lost 7 bases and J 5 bases, leaving 20 bases between the germline ends.

This clone was counted only a few times. The chain recombines TRBV6-6 with TRBJ2-2; weak D call: TRBD1 (5 bases). The CDR3 covers 14 residues. CDR1 is MNHNY, CDR2 SVGAGI, per germline (reference sequence). V was trimmed by 0 bases and J by 6 bases, leaving 8 bases between them. This CDR3 is CASSYSGRAGELFF. Here the CDR3 DNA reads TGTGCCAGCAGTTACTCGGGGCGAGCCGGGGAGCTGTTTTTT.

The rearrangement uses TRBV7-9 and TRBJ2-5, with D possibly matching TRBD2 (6 bases). Germline-derived CDR1 and CDR2 are SEHNR and FQNEAQ (reference sequence). Trimming cost V 8 bases and J 7 bases, with 14 bases left between them. The CDR3 has 12 amino acids. CDR3 sequence: CASFKQGGTQYF. The CDR3 nucleotides are TGTGCCAGCTTCAAGCAGGGAGGGACCCAGTACTTC.

Written as DNA, the CDR3 is TGTGCCAGCAGCATGGGACAGTATGGCTACACCTTC. As protein: CASSMGQYGYTF. The rearrangement joins TRBV7-8 to TRBJ1-2, with 7 bases lining up with TRBD1. Trimming took 5 bases from V and 5 from J; bases not matched to a gene: 2. The germline V gene has CDR1 SGHVS and CDR2 FQNEAQ. This CDR3 comprises 12 residues.

The count of this clone is one. The chain couples TRBV18 to TRBJ1-1; weak D call: TRBD1 (6 bases). Germline assignment: CDR1 KGHSH and CDR2 LQKENI. The CDR3 is made up of 13 amino acids. The germline V and J ends were trimmed by 6 bases and 7 bases, with 15 bases remaining between them. The CDR3 coding sequence is TGTGCCAGCTCCCCCCTAGGGGGGGATGAAGCTTTCTTT. This codes for CASSPLGGDEAFF.

This clone was seen more than once but under ten times. The chain joins TRBV1 to TRBJ1-6; the D segment call TRBD1 is taken from the table without a DNA check. TRBV1 is a known pseudogene. The CDR3 extends over 15 amino acids. As DNA, the CDR3 is TGCACCAGCAGCCGGACCGGGACAGGGCATTCACCCCTCCACTTT. Translating gives CTSSRTGTGHSPLHF.